A selection of T cell receptor beta chains follows, all from one sample in a study of shared clonotypes between healthy human individuals. TCRdb keeps only in-frame clones here, not all; method: immunoSEQ multiplex PCR. This sample has a few million clones, with more than 80% found just once. Sequencing was performed on naive CD4+ T cells sorted from blood. The source is a young man in good health. The CDR3 runs from the conserved cysteine through the conserved F or W. Each record gives: V gene, D gene, clone size, J gene, CDR3 DNA, CDR3 protein. The D gene is left open where the match is weak. Not all rows give a size; the values are once, few, many and, for expanded clones, a class.

TRBV19	TRBD2	-	TRBJ2-7	TGTGCCAGTAGTATCCGGACTAGCGGGAACTTCGAGCAGTACTTC	CASSIRTSGNFEQYF
TRBV5-1	-	-	TRBJ1-5	TGCGCCAGCAGCTTGACAGGGTCGAACAATCAGCCCCAGCATTTT	CASSLTGSNNQPQHF
TRBV5-1	-	-	TRBJ2-3	TGCGCCAGCAGCTTAGGGGGGACCACAGATACGCAGTATTTT	CASSLGGTTDTQYF
TRBV4-3	TRBD2	-	TRBJ2-1	TGCGCCAGCAGCCAAGAGACTAGCGGGTTCCATGAGCAGTTCTTC	CASSQETSGFHEQFF
TRBV25-1	-	-	TRBJ1-4	TGTGCCAGCAGTGAATATCGCGGACCGGGCCCTAATGATGAAAAACTGTTTTTT	CASSEYRGPGPNDEKLFF
TRBV10-3	-	-	TRBJ1-4	TGTGCCATCAGTGAATCCTTTCTCCGCGAAAAACTGTTTTTT	CAISESFLREKLFF
TRBV4-1	TRBD2	-	TRBJ2-1	TGCGCCAGCAGCGGGACTAGCGGGCTTAGCTGGGTCAATGAGCAGTTCTTC	CASSGTSGLSWVNEQFF
TRBV6-1	-	-	TRBJ2-7	TGTGCCAGCCGCAGTTTCGAGGACGAGTACTTC	CASRSFEDEYF
TRBV10-3	-	few	TRBJ1-1	TGTGCCATCAGTGAGTTGCGGGGTAGCACTGAAGCTTTCTTT	CAISELRGSTEAFF
TRBV6-4	-	-	TRBJ2-2	TGTGCCAGCAGTGACAGGGGACGATCCGGGGAGCTGTTTTTT	CASSDRGRSGELFF
TRBV2	-	-	TRBJ2-3	TGTGCCACCCAGAGAGCTGATCGTGACACAGATACGCAGTATTTT	CATQRADRDTDTQYF
TRBV28	-	-	TRBJ2-7	TGTGCCAGCAGTTTATCCCTCACGCAGTACTTC	CASSLSLTQYF
TRBV27	-	-	TRBJ1-5	TGTGCCAGCAGTGACACCGGGACGCCAAGGCCCCAGCATTTT	CASSDTGTPRPQHF
TRBV7-2	-	-	TRBJ2-7	TGTGCCAGCAGCTTAGTAGGCCCCCCCTACGAGCAGTACTTC	CASSLVGPPYEQYF
TRBV28	-	-	TRBJ1-2	TGTGCCACGGGTGGTTTGGGCTATGGCTACACCTTC	CATGGLGYGYTF
TRBV5-1	-	-	TRBJ1-1	TGCGCCAGCAGCTTGGCCGGGACGGCGAACACTGAAGCTTTCTTT	CASSLAGTANTEAFF
TRBV2	-	-	TRBJ2-7	TGTGCCAGCAGTACAAGGGACGGTACATGGTACGAGCAGTACTTC	CASSTRDGTWYEQYF
TRBV5-8	-	-	TRBJ2-7	TGTCCGCCGGGGAACCACAGCGAGCAGTACTTC	CPPGNHSEQYF
TRBV7-2	-	-	TRBJ1-2	TGTGCCAGCAGCTTGGAAGCTAACTATGGCTACACCTTC	CASSLEANYGYTF
TRBV19	TRBD1	-	TRBJ1-5	TGTGCCAGTAGCGTCACCATGGACAGGGGTTTTCAGCCCCAGCATTTT	CASSVTMDRGFQPQHF
TRBV19	-	-	TRBJ1-2	TGTGCCAGTACTCCGGGGACAAGAGCTAACTATGGCTACACCTTC	CASTPGTRANYGYTF
TRBV11-2	TRBD2	-	TRBJ2-5	TGTGCCAGCAGCTCCCAAGCGGGAGGGCCGCAAGAGACCCAGTACTTC	CASSSQAGGPQETQYF
TRBV28	-	-	TRBJ2-7	TGTGCCAGCAGCATCGGGTACGAGCAGTACTTC	CASSIGYEQYF
TRBV30	-	-	TRBJ2-7	TGTGCCTGGAGTCTTGGGCAGGGCTACGAGCAGTACTTC	CAWSLGQGYEQYF
TRBV27	-	-	TRBJ2-1	TGTGCCAGCAGTCCATCGTCCGAGGGGGTGAGGTACAATGAGCAGTTCTTC	CASSPSSEGVRYNEQFF
TRBV9	-	once	TRBJ2-5	TGTGCCAGCAGCCCGAGGACAGCCCAAGAGACCCAGTACTTC	CASSPRTAQETQYF
TRBV4-3	TRBD2	once	TRBJ2-1	TGCGCCAGCAGCCAAGGGATAGCGGGAGGGCCCTACAATGAGCAGTTCTTC	CASSQGIAGGPYNEQFF
TRBV6-6	-	-	TRBJ1-2	TGTGCCAGCAACCCGGGCTATGGCTACACCTTC	CASNPGYGYTF
TRBV4-1	-	-	TRBJ1-2	TGCGCCAGCAGCCAAGCGACTATGGGGGCAAAAGAGGGCTACACCTTC	CASSQATMGAKEGYTF
TRBV19	-	-	TRBJ1-5	TGTGCCAGTAGTTGGGGAGAAAGAGGTCAGCCCCAGCATTTT	CASSWGERGQPQHF
TRBV9	-	-	TRBJ1-3	TGTGCCAGCAGCCCGGGACATCCCGGAAACACCATATATTTT	CASSPGHPGNTIYF
TRBV7-3	TRBD1	-	TRBJ2-1	TGTGCCAGCAGCTTATCCATAGACAGGGAGAAGTTCTTC	CASSLSIDREKFF
TRBV5-6	TRBD1	-	TRBJ2-1	TGTGCCAGCAGCTTGGGGGACAGGGTGCCATCTCGCAATGAGCAGTTCTTC	CASSLGDRVPSRNEQFF
TRBV18	-	-	TRBJ2-7	TGTGCCAGCTCACCACCGGGGTTCAACGAGCAGTACTTC	CASSPPGFNEQYF
TRBV29-1	-	-	TRBJ1-2	TGCAGCGTTGCCCAGGGTGCTAACTATGGCTACACCTTC	CSVAQGANYGYTF
TRBV2	-	-	TRBJ2-7	TGTGCCAGCCGAGCGGGTCCCTCCTCCTACGAGCAGTACTTC	CASRAGPSSYEQYF
TRBV30	-	-	TRBJ2-1	TGTGCCTGGAGTAAATTGGCGGGAACAGGGATTGAGCAGTTCTTC	CAWSKLAGTGIEQFF
TRBV4-3	-	-	TRBJ1-5	TGCGCCAGCAGCCAAGAAGCGGGAGCCAATCAGCCCCAGCATTTT	CASSQEAGANQPQHF
TRBV11-3	TRBD2	-	TRBJ2-5	TGTGCCAGCAGCTTAGGAAGCGGGGGAGGCCAAGAGACCCAGTACTTC	CASSLGSGGGQETQYF
TRBV6-6	-	-	TRBJ1-3	TGTGCCAGCAGCCCACAGGGCTCTGGAAACACCATATATTTT	CASSPQGSGNTIYF